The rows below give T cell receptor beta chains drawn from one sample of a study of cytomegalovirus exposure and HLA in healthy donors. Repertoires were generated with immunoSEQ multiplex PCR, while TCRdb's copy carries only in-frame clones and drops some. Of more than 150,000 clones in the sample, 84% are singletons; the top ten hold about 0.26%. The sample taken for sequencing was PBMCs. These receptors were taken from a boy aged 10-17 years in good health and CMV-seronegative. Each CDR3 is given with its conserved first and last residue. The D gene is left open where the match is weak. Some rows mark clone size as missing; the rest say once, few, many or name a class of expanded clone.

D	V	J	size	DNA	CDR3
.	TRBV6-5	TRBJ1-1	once	TGTGCCAGCAGTTACGATCTTTTAACAAACACTGAAGCTTTCTTT	CASSYDLLTNTEAFF
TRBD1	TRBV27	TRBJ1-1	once	TGTGCCAGCAGTCACCGATACCCCCGGGACAGGCCCACTGAAGCTTTCTTT	CASSHRYPRDRPTEAFF
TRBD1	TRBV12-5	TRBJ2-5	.	TGTGCTAGTGGTATCGGGACAGGGGAAGAGACCCAGTACTTC	CASGIGTGEETQYF
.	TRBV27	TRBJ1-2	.	TGTGCCAGCACCAATAACGGGGACATCTACGGCTACACCTTC	CASTNNGDIYGYTF
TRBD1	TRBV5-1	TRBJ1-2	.	TGCGCCAGCAGCACGACAGGGAACTATGGCTACACCTTC	CASSTTGNYGYTF
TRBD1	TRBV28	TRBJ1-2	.	TGTGCCAGCAGTTTAACACTTATAGTCCTGGAACAGGGGGCCCTCTACCATGGCTACACCTTC	CASSLTLIVLEQGALYHGYTF
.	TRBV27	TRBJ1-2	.	TGTGCCAGCAGACCACAGGGATACTATGGCTACACCTTC	CASRPQGYYGYTF
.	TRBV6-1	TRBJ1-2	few	TGTGCCAGCAGTGAAGCGGGGGGTCGGGGAGGTGGCTACACCTTC	CASSEAGGRGGGYTF
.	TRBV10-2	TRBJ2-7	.	TGCGCCAGCCGTGCAGTCTACGAGCAGTACTTC	CASRAVYEQYF
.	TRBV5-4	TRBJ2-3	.	TGTGCCAGCAGCACGACTAGCACAGATACGCAGTATTTT	CASSTTSTDTQYF
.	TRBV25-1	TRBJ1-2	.	TGTGCCAGCCACAGGGATTCCTATGGCTACACCTTC	CASHRDSYGYTF
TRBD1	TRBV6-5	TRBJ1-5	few	TGTGCCAGCAGTTACACGTCGACAGGGGGTCAGCCCCAGCATTTT	CASSYTSTGGQPQHF
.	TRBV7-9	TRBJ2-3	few	TGTGCCAGCAGCCACACAGATACGCAGTATTTT	CASSHTDTQYF
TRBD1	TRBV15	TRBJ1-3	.	TGTGCCACCAGCATTCCTAACAGGGGAAGCACCATATATTTT	CATSIPNRGSTIYF
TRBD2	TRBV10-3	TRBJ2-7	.	TGTGCCACGAACGAAGCGGGATCCTCCTACGAGCAGTACTTC	CATNEAGSSYEQYF
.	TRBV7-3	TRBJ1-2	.	TGTGCCAGCAGCTTACCGGGAAATGGCTACACCTTC	CASSLPGNGYTF
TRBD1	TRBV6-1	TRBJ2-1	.	TGTGCCAGCGCCCGACAGGGGGGGTACAATGAGCAGTTCTTC	CASARQGGYNEQFF
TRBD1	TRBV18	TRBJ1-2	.	TGTGCCAGTTACCACCCGGGGGACAGTTATGGCTACACCTTC	CASYHPGDSYGYTF
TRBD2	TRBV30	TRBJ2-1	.	TGTGCCTGGGATACTAGCGGGGGCAATGAGCAGTTCTTC	CAWDTSGGNEQFF
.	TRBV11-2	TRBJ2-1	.	TGTGCCAGCAGCTTAGTTACAGGGTCGGGTGAGCAGTTCTTC	CASSLVTGSGEQFF
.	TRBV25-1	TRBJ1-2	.	TGTGCCAGCAGTTGGTCGGGGGTCAATGGCTACACCTTC	CASSWSGVNGYTF
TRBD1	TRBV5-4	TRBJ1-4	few	TGTGCCAGCAGCTTGTCCACAGGGGGCGTTGAAAAACTGTTTTTT	CASSLSTGGVEKLFF
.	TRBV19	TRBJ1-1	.	TGTGCCAGTAGTATTCAGGGGCTGGACACTGAAGCTTTCTTT	CASSIQGLDTEAFF
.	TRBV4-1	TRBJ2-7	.	TGCGCCAGCAGCCAAGTGATACAAAATCTCTACGAGCAGTACTTC	CASSQVIQNLYEQYF
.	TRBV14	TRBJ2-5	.	TGTGCCAGCAGCCACCTTATGGGGGGAGAGTGGCAAGAGACCCAGTACTTC	CASSHLMGGEWQETQYF
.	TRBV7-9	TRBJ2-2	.	TGTGCCAGCAGCTTCGAAAGGGGGGGTACCGGGGAGCTGTTTTTT	CASSFERGGTGELFF
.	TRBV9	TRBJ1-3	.	TGTGCCAGCAGCGTTTATCAGGGGACGGGAAACACCATATATTTT	CASSVYQGTGNTIYF
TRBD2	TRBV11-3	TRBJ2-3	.	TGTGCCAGCAGCTTAGATGGCGGGGGGAGCACAGATACGCAGTATTTT	CASSLDGGGSTDTQYF